The rows below give T cell receptor beta chains drawn from one sample of a study of blood T cell repertoires in COVID-19. Sequenced by immunoSEQ multiplex PCR; TCRdb stores in-frame clones only, minus some. Of around 230,000 clones detected, about 90% appear once; the ten largest clones hold about 3.5%. Source material: PBMCs or T cells enriched from blood (not recorded which). The receptors here all came from a woman in her thirties or forties with acute COVID-19. Both conserved end residues are part of each CDR3. D genes are given only for firm matches. Rows give clone size only sometimes, using once, few, many, or a class for an expanded clone.

d_gene,j_gene,v_gene,abundance,CDR3nt,CDR3aa
NA,TRBJ2-2,TRBV2,few,TGTGCCAGCAGAGGGGTAGCCGGGGAGCTGTTTTTT,CASRGVAGELFF
NA,TRBJ1-1,TRBV2,NA,TGTGCCAGCAGTGAAGCGCGAAAGGAGAAGAGGACTGAAGCTTTCTTT,CASSEARKEKRTEAFF
TRBD1,TRBJ2-2,TRBV9,NA,TGTGCCAGCAGCGTACAGGGGGCAGGTAGCCGGGAGCTGTTTTTT,CASSVQGAGSRELFF
TRBD1,TRBJ2-2,TRBV19,NA,TGTGCCAGTAATGACAGGGGCACCGGGGAGCTGTTTTTT,CASNDRGTGELFF
NA,TRBJ2-1,TRBV20-1,NA,TGCAGTGCCCATCAGGATGATGAGCAGTTCTTC,CSAHQDDEQFF
NA,TRBJ2-1,TRBV28,NA,TGTGCCAGCAGTTTATCAGGGTTTGAGCAGTTCTTC,CASSLSGFEQFF
TRBD1,TRBJ2-7,TRBV9,NA,TGTGCCAGCAGCATCTCCGGGACAGGGTTTGACGAGCAGTACTTC,CASSISGTGFDEQYF
NA,TRBJ1-6,TRBV18,NA,TGTGCCAGCTCACGACAGGAGAATAATTCACCCCTCCACTTT,CASSRQENNSPLHF
TRBD2,TRBJ2-7,TRBV2,NA,TGTGCCAGCAGTTATTCAGCGGGAATGAGCGAGCAGTACTTC,CASSYSAGMSEQYF
NA,TRBJ1-1,TRBV9,NA,TGTGCCAGCAGCGTAGTCGGTAGAGGGAACACTGAAGCTTTCTTT,CASSVVGRGNTEAFF
TRBD1,TRBJ2-7,TRBV7-9,NA,TGTGCCAGCAGCTCCCGGGACAGGCCCATCGAGCAGTACTTC,CASSSRDRPIEQYF
TRBD2,TRBJ2-1,TRBV4-1,NA,TGCGCCAGCAGCCAAGATCTCAGCGGGAGGGCCAATGAGCAGTTCTTC,CASSQDLSGRANEQFF
NA,TRBJ2-3,TRBV6-5,once,TGTGCCAGCAAGAGGAGAATCAACACAGATACGCAGTATTTT,CASKRRINTDTQYF
TRBD2,TRBJ2-1,TRBV5-8,NA,TGTGCCAGCAGCCCTCAAGGGGGGACTAGCGAGCAGTTCTTC,CASSPQGGTSEQFF
NA,TRBJ2-1,TRBV29-1,once,TGCAGCGGCGGGGATTCTAACTCCTACAATGAGCAGTTCTTC,CSGGDSNSYNEQFF
TRBD2,TRBJ2-2,TRBV11-2,NA,TGTGCCAGCAGCTTAGATGGCCTCAGACTAGCGGGTCCCACCGGGGAGCTGTTTTTT,CASSLDGLRLAGPTGELFF
NA,TRBJ2-1,TRBV11-2,NA,TGTGCCAGCAGCCAGGACGAGGGCAATGAGCAGTTCTTC,CASSQDEGNEQFF
NA,TRBJ1-1,TRBV5-1,NA,TGCGCCAGCAGACAGACAGATATGAACACTGAAGCTTTCTTT,CASRQTDMNTEAFF
NA,TRBJ1-1,TRBV12-3/TRBV12-4,NA,TGTGCCAGCACGATAACAGCGGGGACTGAAGCTTTCTTT,CASTITAGTEAFF
NA,TRBJ2-7,TRBV4-1,NA,TGCGCCAGCAGCCAACAAAATTCGGGAGTCTACGAGCAGTACTTC,CASSQQNSGVYEQYF
TRBD2,TRBJ2-2,TRBV14,NA,TGTGCCAGCAGCCAAGCAGGACTAGCGGACCTACGGAACACCGGGGAGCTGTTTTTT,CASSQAGLADLRNTGELFF
TRBD2,TRBJ2-2,TRBV4-1,NA,TGCGCCAGCAGCCAGGCCGGCACTAGCGTCACCGGGGAGCTGTTTTTT,CASSQAGTSVTGELFF